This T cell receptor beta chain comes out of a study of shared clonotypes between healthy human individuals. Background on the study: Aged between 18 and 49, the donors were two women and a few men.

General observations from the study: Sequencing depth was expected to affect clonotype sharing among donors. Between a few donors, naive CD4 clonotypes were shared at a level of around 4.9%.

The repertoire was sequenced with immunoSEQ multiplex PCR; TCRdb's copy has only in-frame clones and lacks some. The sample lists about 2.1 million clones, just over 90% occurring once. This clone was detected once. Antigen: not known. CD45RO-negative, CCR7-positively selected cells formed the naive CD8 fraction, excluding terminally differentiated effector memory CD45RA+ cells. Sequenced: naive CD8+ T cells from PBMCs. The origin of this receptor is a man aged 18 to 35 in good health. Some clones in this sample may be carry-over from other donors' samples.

The CDR3 bases are TGTGCCAGCAGTGACGGACCGACCTCTGGAAACACCATATATTTT. Protein product: CASSDGPTSGNTIYF. The V and J genes are TRBV6-4 and TRBJ1-3, with D unresolved. Between the trimmed V and J ends, which lost 2 bases and 0 bases, there was a span of 8 bases. The CDR3 is made up of 15 amino acids. Germline V gives CDR1 MRHNA, CDR2 SNTAGT.